This is a list of T cell receptor beta chains from one sample in a study of OX40 agonist ivuxolimab in advanced cancers. Method: immunoSEQ multiplex PCR; TCRdb's copy keeps in-frame clones and lacks some. The table includes 58,000 or so clones, around four fifths detected once. Sample: CD4+ or CD8+ T cells sorted from blood, taken in a trial of the OX40 agonist ivuxolimab. All receptors come from an adult with an advanced solid tumor such as melanoma, head and neck, liver or kidney cancer. Both conserved end residues are part of each CDR3. A D gene is named only where the DNA matches it firmly. Some rows have no size entry. The others give once, few or many, or a class for an expanded clone.

clone_size d_call j_call v_call cdr3_aa cdr3_nt
- TRBD2 TRBJ2-7 TRBV11-2 CASSLAGGLYEQYF TGTGCCAGCAGCCTAGCGGGAGGACTTTACGAGCAGTACTTC
- - TRBJ2-5 TRBV7-9 CASSPQVVGETQYF TGTGCCAGCAGCCCACAGGTGGTGGGGGAGACCCAGTACTTC
- TRBD1 TRBJ2-1 TRBV14 CASSPTGGWPFF TGTGCCAGCAGCCCGACAGGGGGTTGGCCGTTCTTC
- - TRBJ1-5 TRBV29-1 CSVEKGVQQPQHF TGCAGCGTTGAGAAAGGGGTGCAACAGCCCCAGCATTTT
- - TRBJ2-1 TRBV27 CASSFSGYEQFF TGTGCCAGCAGTTTCTCGGGTTATGAGCAGTTCTTC
- - TRBJ2-2 TRBV10-1 CASSEADTGELFF TGCGCCAGCAGTGAGGCGGACACCGGGGAGCTGTTTTTT
few - TRBJ1-6 TRBV6-5 CASSYSGGVSPLHF TGTGCCAGCAGTTACTCAGGTGGGGTTTCACCCCTCCACTTT
few - TRBJ1-6 TRBV2 CASSDSGPDYSPLHF TGTGCCAGCAGTGATTCGGGACCGGATTATTCACCCCTCCACTTT
once - TRBJ2-1 TRBV6-1 CASSDLHGSSSYNEQFF TGTGCCAGCAGTGACCTCCACGGGTCTAGCTCCTACAATGAGCAGTTCTTC
- - TRBJ1-1 TRBV7-2 CASSVGQWNTEAFF TGTGCCAGCAGCGTCGGACAGTGGAACACTGAAGCTTTCTTT
- - TRBJ2-5 TRBV5-6 CASSFPQETQYF TGTGCCAGCAGCTTCCCCCAAGAGACCCAGTACTTC
few TRBD2 TRBJ2-1 TRBV28 CASSTPTGTSGGNEQFF TGTGCCAGCAGTACCCCCACCGGGACTAGCGGGGGGAATGAGCAGTTCTTC
- - TRBJ1-5 TRBV7-6 CASSPSADNQPQHF TGTGCCAGCAGCCCTTCAGCAGACAATCAGCCCCAGCATTTT
- TRBD1 TRBJ1-1 TRBV5-4 CASSRPGQGNREAFF TGTGCCAGCAGCCGACCGGGACAGGGGAACCGAGAAGCTTTCTTT
- TRBD1 TRBJ1-2 TRBV6-5 CASSFTGVGGYTF TGTGCCAGCAGTTTTACAGGGGTGGGAGGCTACACCTTC
- TRBD1 TRBJ2-7 TRBV5-1 CASSLEGQPSSYEQYF TGCGCCAGCAGCTTGGAGGGACAGCCCAGCTCCTACGAGCAGTACTTC
few - TRBJ1-5 TRBV19 CASSTGTDQPQHF TGTGCCAGTAGTACCGGGACGGATCAGCCCCAGCATTTT
once TRBD2 TRBJ2-3 TRBV7-2 CASSWGLAGHTDTQYF TGTGCCAGCAGCTGGGGCCTAGCGGGCCACACAGATACGCAGTATTTT
- - TRBJ1-4 TRBV5-6 CASSLAREGEEKLFF TGTGCCAGCAGCTTGGCCAGGGAGGGTGAGGAAAAACTGTTTTTT
- - TRBJ2-7 TRBV28 CASSSAGIWSYEQYF TGTGCCAGCAGTAGCGCCGGGATTTGGTCCTACGAGCAGTACTTC
- TRBD2 TRBJ2-3 TRBV28 CATGQGVRASGGDTQYF TGTGCCACGGGACAGGGTGTTCGAGCTAGCGGGGGGGATACGCAGTATTTT
few - TRBJ1-2 TRBV4-1 CASSQGSGAHYGYTF TGCGCCAGCAGCCAAGGAAGTGGGGCCCACTATGGCTACACCTTC